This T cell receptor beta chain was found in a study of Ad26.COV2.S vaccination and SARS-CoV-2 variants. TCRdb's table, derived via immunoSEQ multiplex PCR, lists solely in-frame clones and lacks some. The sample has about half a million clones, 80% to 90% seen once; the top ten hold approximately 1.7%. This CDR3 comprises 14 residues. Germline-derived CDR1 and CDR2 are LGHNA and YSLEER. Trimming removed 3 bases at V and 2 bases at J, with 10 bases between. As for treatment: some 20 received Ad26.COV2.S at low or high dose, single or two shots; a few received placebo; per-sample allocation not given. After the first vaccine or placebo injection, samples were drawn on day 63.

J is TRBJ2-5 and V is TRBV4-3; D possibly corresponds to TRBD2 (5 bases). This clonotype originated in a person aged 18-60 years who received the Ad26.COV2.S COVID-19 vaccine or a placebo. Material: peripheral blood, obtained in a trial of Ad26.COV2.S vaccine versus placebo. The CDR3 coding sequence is TGCGCCAGCAGCCACTACTTAGCGCAAGAGACCCAGTACTTC. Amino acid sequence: CASSHYLAQETQYF.